This section outlines one T cell receptor beta chain sequence together with its context. It lacks a known antigen. Per-nucleotide qualities are absent, and no much larger clonotype sits a single base away. This specimen belongs to a study of blood T cell repertoires in COVID-19 (dated by TCRdb to the early 2020s). Concerning the study at large: The collaborator samples originated in the United States, Italy and Spain and spanned the acute and convalescent phases of COVID-19. The prospective study material was composed of cDNA or gDNA derived from T cells, B-cell-depleted T cells, or PBMCs. Where available, HLA class I and class II types were obtained from metadata supplied by the sample provider rather than from assay-based typing. A freely available public database, intended as a resource for researchers studying the immune response to SARS-CoV-2, is where the repertoires were released. The samples were drawn from the first 160 participants of the ongoing ImmuneRACE study and from 1,254 subjects provided by 6 global collaborators. Deeply sampled blood TCRbeta repertoires from subjects exposed to, actively infected with, or recovered from COVID-19 were included in the dataset. Sample metadata almost always included a de-identified subject ID, COVID-19 status, age in years and sex. The study at large found these results: Clinical and demographic metadata were provided uncurated, with the amount varying by source and participant.

TCRbeta CDR3 regions were amplified from genomic DNA using the immunoSEQ Assay, a bias-controlled multiplex PCR. As for how the authors treated the data: The number of nucleated cells in each sample was estimated from the amplification of reference gene primers within the assay. Sequence reads were collapsed and filtered to measure the absolute abundance of every unique TCRbeta CDR3 rearrangement. For each sample, productive Simpson clonality was calculated by taking the square root of Simpson's diversity index across productive rearrangements. Sourced from immuneACCESS, this table was stored by TCRdb with only in-frame sequences that have V and J called. A share of the clones is absent; for the studies checked, an unresolved V gene accounts for under half, and the remainder has no known explanation. V and J calls and clone size come straight from that table; D and trimming were deduced from the DNA. The sample table records 150,000 to 200,000 clones; about 88% of these occur just once. The ten largest account for 0.99% of the sample.

Whole blood was collected in K2EDTA tubes by collaborating institutions according to the institutions' own protocols. For TCRbeta analysis, collaborator samples were shipped as frozen whole blood, as isolated PBMCs, or as DNA extracted from either sample type. Per the germline V gene, SQVTM is the CDR1 and ANQGSEA is the CDR2. The CDR3 runs 16 amino acids, cysteine and phenylalanine included. The sequence is cut down to CDR3 DNA, 48 bases in frame from base 1. V was cut back by 4 bases and J by 4 bases, leaving a gap of 22 bases between them. The sample consisted of peripheral blood. Recombination linked TRBV29-1 to TRBJ1-2, with a tentative D gene TRBD1 over 5 matching bases. This clonotype was obtained from a man aged 18 to 30 with acute or convalescent COVID-19. The bases read TGCAGCGTTGTCGGGCAGGGTGAACAGGATAGCTATGGCTACACCTTC. This translates into CSVVGQGEQDSYGYTF.